The 17 T cell receptor beta chains reported below all come from one sample, sequenced in a study of T-cell reconstitution after alpha-beta-depleted transplantation in children. Construction of the TCRbeta library involved unique molecular identifiers. TCRdb ran MiXCR on the PCR reads and lists one entry per CDR3 protein. There are approximately 980,000 distinct CDR3 sequences in the sample; under 30% occur only once, and under 30% lies in the top ten. The sequences come from PBMCs, mostly from graft donor cells, collected 360 days after TCRalphabeta/CD19-depleted stem cell transplant. All receptors derive from a boy in the first two years of life who had a stem cell transplant for SCID, so the T cells may come from the graft donor.

This clonotype was seen ten or more times. The junction differs from germline at one of its ends, possibly a read error. V usage is TRBV5-1 and J usage is TRBJ2-3, with 8 bases lining up with TRBD2. This CDR3 has 14 residues. Looked up from germline, CDR1 is SGHRS and CDR2 is YFSETQ. For the CDR3, the DNA is TGTGCCAGCAGCTTAGTAGCGGGGACAGATACGCAGTATTTT. As protein: CASSLVAGTDTQYF. Supplemented by reference TRBV5-1 and TRBJ2-3, the full variable domain reads KAGVTQTPRYLIKTRGQQVTLSCSPISGHRSVSWYQQTPGQGLQFLFEYFSETQRNKGNFPGRFSGRQFSNSRSEMNVSTLELGDSALYLCASSLVAGTDTQYFGPGTRLTVL.

The rearrangement links TRBV9 to TRBJ2-2; the match to TRBD1 covers 7 bases. Per germline, CDR1 SGDLS and CDR2 YYNGEE. The junction had 9 bases not matched to a gene; V was cut back by 0 bases and J by 7 bases. CDR3 length: 16 amino acids. Here the CDR3 DNA reads TGTGCCAGCAGCGTAGGGCCAGGGGGTGGGAACGGGGAGCTGTTTTTT. Amino acids: CASSVGPGGGNGELFF.

This clonotype came up many times. The genes are TRBV12-3 or TRBV12-4 and TRBJ2-3, with TRBD1 matching over 8 bases. CDR3 size: 15 residues. The V segment lost 3 bases and the J segment 4 bases; nucleotides outside the gene matches: 6. The CDR3 is CASSLVQGAADTQYF. In DNA, the CDR3 is TGTGCCAGCAGTTTGGTGCAGGGGGCGGCAGATACGCAGTATTTT.

This rearrangement joins TRBV7-3 to TRBJ2-1, with TRBD2 identical over 11 bases. The V and J ends lost 2 bases and 2 bases, in that order; junction bases with no gene match: 2. This CDR3 is 16 amino acids long. From germline, CDR1 is SGHTA and CDR2 FQGTGA. CDR3 residues: CASSLGLAGPYNEQFF. In DNA form, the CDR3 reads TGTGCCAGCAGCTTAGGACTAGCGGGTCCCTACAATGAGCAGTTCTTC.

The rearrangement joins TRBV5-1 to TRBJ1-6; tentatively, D is TRBD1 (5 bases). V shed 3 bases and J shed 7 bases, with 11 bases lying between them. Per the germline V gene, CDR1 is SGHRS and CDR2 is YFSETQ. The length of the CDR3 is 14 residues. The CDR3 region has the DNA TGCGCCAGCAGCTGGGGAGGGGCAAATTCACCCCTCCACTTT. Protein: CASSWGGANSPLHF.

The chain carries TRBV20-1 and TRBJ2-1; TRBD2 matches 8 bases. Germline lookup yields CDR1 DFQATT and CDR2 SNEGSKA (reference sequence). The CDR3 has 13 residues. V was clipped by 6 bases and J by 6 bases; unmatched bases: 7. The CDR3 sequence: CSAAGLDGNEQFF. In DNA, the CDR3 is TGCAGTGCCGCGGGACTAGATGGCAATGAGCAGTTCTTC.

This clonotype has only a few counts. The CDR3 sequence is CASSPSMWLDEQYF. CDR3 DNA sequence: TGTGCCAGCAGCCCGTCGATGTGGCTAGACGAGCAGTACTTC. The V call is TRBV12-3 or TRBV12-4, the J call TRBJ2-7; D remains unclear. This CDR3 is built from 14 residues. V was trimmed by 6 bases and J by 5 bases, leaving 17 bases between them.

This clonotype was seen a few times. The genes are TRBV18 and TRBJ2-5; D call uncertain. With 8 bases removed from V and 0 bases from J, the gap between germline ends came to 16 bases. Germline V gene data show CDR1 as KGHSH and CDR2 as LQKENI. The CDR3 has 15 residues. CDR3 nucleotides: TGTGCCAGCACGCTGGACCTTCGGTACCAAGAGACCCAGTACTTC. As protein: CASTLDLRYQETQYF.

DNA of the CDR3: TGTGCCAGCAGTGACCGCGGCTTCGGGGAGCTGTTTTTT. Translated, it gives CASSDRGFGELFF. This sequence joins TRBV2 and TRBJ2-2; D is unclear. The CDR3 spans 13 residues. Germline V gene sequence: CDR1 SNHLY, CDR2 FYNNEI. V lost 3 bases, J lost 7 bases, and 9 bases lay in between.

The chain recombines TRBV28 with TRBJ2-5; 8 nucleotides align to TRBD1. The J segment lost 1 base and the V segment lost 5 bases, leaving 9 bases of the junction unmatched. The CDR3 consists of 16 residues. CDR1 is MDHEN, CDR2 SYDVKM, per germline. This chain's CDR3 is CASSRQGAGIQETQYF. The CDR3 region has the DNA TGTGCCAGCAGTAGGCAGGGGGCGGGAATCCAAGAGACCCAGTACTTC.

This clonotype turned up a few times. This chain joins TRBV25-1 and TRBJ1-1; no firm D call. Per germline, CDR1 MGHDK and CDR2 SYGVNS. This CDR3 is built from 12 residues. V gave up 1 base and J gave up 11 bases, with 11 bases separating them. CDR3 in amino acids: CASSELGIEAFF. In DNA, the CDR3 is TGTGCCAGCAGTGAATTGGGAATTGAGGCTTTCTTT.

In its sample, this clonotype was seen a few times. The chain couples TRBV27 to TRBJ2-3, with 9 bases fitting TRBD1. Trimming cost V 6 bases and J 4 bases; bases outside gene matches: 8. In germline, CDR1 is MNHEY, CDR2 SMNVEV (reference sequence). This CDR3 spans 15 amino acids. Here the CDR3 DNA reads TGTGCCAGCAGATCACAGGGGGCATTGGCAGATACGCAGTATTTT. This gives the protein CASRSQGALADTQYF.

In its sample, this clonotype was seen once. The chain has TRBV4-3 and TRBJ2-5, with D uncertain. Trimming stripped 0 bases from V and 0 bases from J, with 14 bases between. Germline CDR1 reads LGHNA; CDR2 reads YSLEER. The length of the CDR3 is 17 residues. The CDR3 sequence: CASSQDAFGLYQETQYF. Here the CDR3 DNA reads TGCGCCAGCAGCCAAGATGCGTTCGGGTTGTACCAAGAGACCCAGTACTTC.

The chain joins TRBV27 to TRBJ2-3, with TRBD2 matching over 14 bases. Per germline, CDR1 MNHEY and CDR2 SMNVEV (reference sequence). The V gene end was trimmed by 8 bases and the J gene end by 6 bases; junction bases not matched to a gene: 10. The length of the CDR3 is 16 residues. In nucleotides, the CDR3 is TGTGCCAGCGCCGGGACTAGCGGGAGAACGAGGGATACGCAGTATTTT. Translated: CASAGTSGRTRDTQYF.

The V gene is TRBV3-1, the J gene TRBJ1-1, with 7 bases matching TRBD1. J lost 6 bases, V lost 4 bases, and 5 bases had no gene match. In germline, CDR1 is LGHDT, CDR2 YNNKEL (reference sequence). The CDR3 consists of 13 residues. CDR3 region: CASSRMQGAEAFF. As DNA, the CDR3 is TGTGCCAGCAGCCGCATGCAGGGGGCTGAAGCTTTCTTT.

J is TRBJ2-1 and V is TRBV30; D is undetermined. V dropped 2 bases and J dropped 4 bases, with 9 bases sitting between them. This CDR3 is 13 amino acids long. From germline, CDR1 is GTSNPN and CDR2 SVGIG (reference sequence). The CDR3 bases are TGTGCCTGGAGTCCCGGACCGTACAATGAGCAGTTCTTC. Amino acid sequence: CAWSPGPYNEQFF.

This clonotype was counted a few times. The J gene is TRBJ2-1, the V gene TRBV7-2, with 8 positions matching TRBD2. Germline assignment: CDR1 SGHTA and CDR2 FQGNSA. J was trimmed by 6 bases and V by 5 bases; bases with no gene match: 12. This CDR3 region has 16 residues. Here the CDR3 DNA reads TGTGCCAGCAGCGTCGAAATGGGGCGGGGGGTCAATGAGCAGTTCTTC. Translating it yields CASSVEMGRGVNEQFF.